This TCR beta chain was sequenced for a study of glioma-infiltrating T cells after dendritic cell vaccination. Amplification used 60 V beta primers and 13 J beta primers. Assay used: immunoSEQ multiplex PCR; TCRdb lists only in-frame clones, some missing. Here the sample spans 55,000 to 70,000 clones, around 86% being singletons. Selection required adequate fresh-frozen tumor tissue plus more than two years' survival data. Remarks on this clone: One end of the junction fails to match germline, which may point to a read error.

Germline loops: CDR1 LNHDA, CDR2 SQIVND (reference sequence). This CDR3 contains 15 residues. The TCR sequence derives from a human donor with glioblastoma. V gene TRBV19 combines with J gene TRBJ1-4; 8 bases align to TRBD1. This specimen consisted of blood, obtained before dendritic cell vaccination. Here the CDR3 reads CVSSMPPGTGEKLFF. CDR3 sequence (DNA): TGTGTCAGTAGTATGCCCCCCGGGACAGGAGAGAAACTGTTTTTT.